Detailed here is one TCR beta chain. What it recognizes is unknown. Healthy bone marrow donors supplied every sample. The data were taken from a study of cytomegalovirus exposure and HLA in healthy donors. The CDR3 is made up of 15 amino acids. Trimming removed 0 bases from V and 7 bases from J; junction bases left unmatched: 6. Germline CDR1 SGHNT, CDR2 YYREEE (reference sequence). Vbeta (60) and Jbeta (13) primers were used in the PCR. The repertoire was sequenced with immunoSEQ multiplex PCR; TCRdb's copy has only in-frame clones and lacks some. The sample consists of around 130,000 clones, more than 65% of them appearing once. Findings of the study overall: The availability of immune exposure information extended only to CMV serostatus.

Source material: PBMCs. The chain links TRBV5-4 to TRBJ2-3; 9 bases align to TRBD2. The origin of this receptor is a woman aged 18-30 years in good health and CMV-seropositive. CDR3: CASSLGLAAPYTQYF. The CDR3 DNA is TGTGCCAGCAGCTTGGGACTAGCGGCACCATATACGCAGTATTTT. Supplemented by reference TRBV5-4 and TRBJ2-3, the full variable domain reads ETGVTQSPTHLIKTRGQQVTLRCSSQSGHNTVSWYQQALGQGPQFIFQYYREEENGRGNFPPRFSGLQFPNYSSELNVNALELDDSALYLCASSLGLAAPYTQYFGPGTRLTVL.